The present T cell receptor (beta chain) was sequenced within a study of cytomegalovirus exposure and HLA in healthy donors. PCR was performed using 60 Vbeta and 13 Jbeta primers. Profiling relied on immunoSEQ multiplex PCR, and the TCRdb table lists in-frame clones only, not all of them. The table includes approximately 73,000 clones, roughly 79% detected once. This clone was counted between two and nine times. What it recognizes is unknown. The CDR3 runs 16 residues. The V gene's germline CDR1 is SGHDN and CDR2 FVKESK. V lost 2 bases, J lost 6 bases, and 13 bases stayed unmatched. Findings and limits, study-wide: Researchers counted 180 or so TCR beta chains as cytomegalovirus-associated. One cluster of highly shared sequence variants probably arose as a sequencing artifact.

The V call is TRBV14, the J call TRBJ2-7, with TRBD2 identical over 7 bases. The sequencing input was PBMCs. The source is a woman aged 40 to 50 in good health and CMV-seropositive. As DNA, the CDR3 is TGTGCCAGCAGCCAAAGTATTGCGGGAGTCCCTTTCGAGCAGTACTTC. Protein product: CASSQSIAGVPFEQYF.